This T cell receptor (beta chain) was obtained from a study of cytomegalovirus exposure and HLA in healthy donors. The CDR3 contains 14 residues. V was pared by 1 base and J by 0 bases, with 7 bases between. The V gene's germline CDR1 is SGHAT and CDR2 FQNNGV. Remarks on this clone: Antigen: not known.

Participants comprised healthy donors of bone marrow. Vbeta (60) and Jbeta (13) primers were used in the PCR. Assay used: immunoSEQ multiplex PCR; TCRdb lists only in-frame clones, some missing. The data show 100,000 to 150,000 clones, roughly four fifths seen once. Study-level points and caveats: Some TCR beta chains (about 180 of them) were listed as cytomegalovirus-associated.

This TCR was sampled from a woman aged 55-75 years in good health and CMV-seropositive. The chain joins TRBV11-2 to TRBJ2-7; D gene ambiguous. Sequencing was done on a sample of PBMCs. The CDR3 nucleotides are TGTGCCAGCAGCTTAGCCCTAGGCTCCTACGAGCAGTACTTC. Translated, it gives CASSLALGSYEQYF. Complete variable domain (other parts from reference TRBV11-2 and TRBJ2-7): EAGVAQSPRYKIIEKRQSVAFWCNPISGHATLYWYQQILGQGPKLLIQFQNNGVVDDSQLPKDRFSAERLKGVDSTLKIQPAKLEDSAVYLCASSLALGSYEQYFGPGTRLTVT.